The 25 T cell receptor beta chains presented below share a single source sample, sequenced in a study of graft-versus-host responses after intestinal transplantation. Their antigens are not known. Assay used: immunoSEQ multiplex PCR; TCRdb lists only in-frame clones, some missing. This sample has 65,000 to 90,000 clones, with 80% to 90% found just once. Source: unstimulated CD8+ T cells sorted from spleen or lymph node cells, taken before intestinal transplant. Every receptor here comes from a human donor who received an intestinal transplant.

The V call is TRBV6-1, the J call TRBJ2-3; tentative D call: TRBD2 (6 bases). The CDR3 has 17 amino acids. V shed 4 bases and J shed 4 bases, with 21 bases lying between them. Germline V CDR1 and CDR2: MNHNS, SASEGT. CDR3 coding DNA: TGTGCCAGCAGTGTCAACCGGGACTTAGTGATCCCAGATACGCAGTATTTT. Protein: CASSVNRDLVIPDTQYF.

This chain joins TRBV7-2 and TRBJ2-5, with D possibly TRBD1 on 6 matching bases. The J call may be wrong; the DNA end is better matched by TRBJ2-7. The CDR3 contains 13 residues. Germline CDR1 reads SGHTA; CDR2 reads FQGNSA. Here the CDR3 DNA reads TGTGCCAGCAGCTTTGGGGGCTTCTACGAGCAGTACTTC. Translation gives CASSFGGFYEQYF.

The chain recombines TRBV4-2 with TRBJ2-1; D unclear. Deletions cut 3 bases from V and 3 bases from J, with 18 bases between. CDR1 is LGHNA and CDR2 is YNFKEQ in the germline V gene. This CDR3 is 17 amino acids long. The CDR3 loop is CASSQPGAHAHYNEQFF. CDR3 bases: TGTGCCAGCAGCCAGCCTGGAGCCCATGCCCACTACAATGAGCAGTTCTTC.

In its sample, this clone was seen once. V usage is TRBV5-8 and J usage is TRBJ2-3; 9 nucleotides agree with TRBD2. J was trimmed by 2 bases and V by 4 bases; bases with no gene match: 5. CDR1 is SGHTS, CDR2 YDEGEE, per germline. This CDR3 contains 15 residues. CDR3 protein: CASSPLAGTTDTQYF. The CDR3 DNA follows: TGTGCCAGCAGCCCACTAGCGGGCACCACAGATACGCAGTATTTT.

The rearrangement uses TRBV9 and TRBJ2-1, with 13 bases fitting TRBD2. The junction had 9 bases not matched to a gene; V was cut back by 5 bases and J by 7 bases. The germline V gene encodes CDR1 SGDLS and CDR2 YYNGEE. CDR3 length equals 16 residues. The CDR3 is CASSLPGLAGRNEQFF. The CDR3 DNA reads as TGTGCCAGCAGTCTCCCGGGACTAGCGGGACGGAATGAGCAGTTCTTC.

The chain couples TRBV6-6 to TRBJ2-1; weak D call: TRBD2 (5 bases). Germline V gives CDR1 MNHNY, CDR2 SVGAGI (reference sequence). The V and J ends lost 6 bases and 3 bases respectively, with 9 bases between them. This CDR3 region has 13 residues. The CDR3 loop reads CASSSRDYNEQFF. The CDR3 coding sequence is TGTGCCAGCAGCTCCCGGGACTACAATGAGCAGTTCTTC.

Only one count was recorded for this clone. This chain uses TRBV29-1 with TRBJ2-5; 11 positions agree with TRBD2. Germline CDR1 reads SQVTM; CDR2 reads ANQGSEA. This CDR3 has 15 residues. V was clipped by 4 bases and J by 5 bases; unmatched bases: 9. CDR3 residues: CSVGPLAGVRETQYF. DNA for the CDR3: TGCAGCGTTGGACCACTAGCGGGAGTCCGCGAGACCCAGTACTTC.

This chain's CDR3 is CASSIGARNSGNTIYF. The CDR3 nucleotides read TGTGCCAGTAGTATTGGGGCCAGGAACTCTGGAAACACCATATATTTT. J is TRBJ1-3 and V is TRBV19; a possible D gene is TRBD1 (5 bases). This CDR3 spans 16 amino acids. V was shortened by 3 bases and J by 0 bases, with 12 bases between the two germline ends. CDR1 and CDR2 from the germline V gene are LNHDA and SQIVND (reference sequence).

The V and J genes are TRBV21-1 and TRBJ1-4. TRBV21-1 is assigned pseudogene status. The CDR3 consists of 15 residues. The CDR3, as DNA: TGTGCCAGCAGCAAAGGCGGGGGGCTCGAGGAAAAACTGTTTTTT. Protein product: CASSKGGGLEEKLFF.

This rearrangement joins TRBV28 to TRBJ2-1; 8 bases are a match to TRBD2. The ends lost 2 bases at V and 8 bases at J; junction bases unmatched: 14. The CDR3 is 17 amino acids. Germline V gives CDR1 MDHEN, CDR2 SYDVKM. CDR3 bases: TGTGCCAGCAGTTTAAATTGGTCAGCGGGAGATGGCGATGAGCAGTTCTTC. Translation gives CASSLNWSAGDGDEQFF. Supplemented by reference TRBV28 and TRBJ2-1, the full variable domain reads DVKVTQSSRYLVKRTGEKVFLECVQDMDHENMFWYRQDPGLGLRLIYFSYDVKMKEKGDIPEGYSVSREKKERFSLILESASTNQTSMYLCASSLNWSAGDGDEQFFGPGTRLTVL.

V gene TRBV7-8 combines with J gene TRBJ1-1, with TRBD1 identical over 9 bases. The germline V gene encodes CDR1 SGHVS and CDR2 FQNEAQ. The CDR3 sequence is 14 residues long. V was pared by 3 bases and J by 9 bases, with 8 bases of the junction left unmatched. CDR3 sequence: CASSLAWDRDQAFF. The CDR3 DNA is TGTGCCAGCAGCTTGGCCTGGGACAGGGACCAAGCTTTCTTT.

This sequence joins TRBV7-2 and TRBJ1-2; D gene ambiguous. Trimming pared 2 bases from V and 4 bases from J, leaving 14 bases between. The V gene's germline CDR1 is SGHTA and CDR2 FQGNSA. The CDR3 covers 15 residues. The DNA for the CDR3 is TGTGCCAGCAGCTTAAAGTTCGGGTATACCTATGGCTACACCTTC. Translated: CASSLKFGYTYGYTF.

V and J are TRBV13 and TRBJ2-3; 10 bases are shared with TRBD2. J gave up 0 bases and V 3 bases, and 15 bases lay outside the gene matches. Per the germline V gene, CDR1 is PRHDT and CDR2 is FYEKMQ (reference sequence). The CDR3 length is 20 residues. DNA of the CDR3: TGTGCCAGCAGCTTGGGGTACTATAGCGGGGGGCAAGTTAGCACAGATACGCAGTATTTT. This translates into CASSLGYYSGGQVSTDTQYF.

This chain connects TRBV6-1 to TRBJ2-3; 11 bases are shared with TRBD2. V lost 10 bases to trimming and J lost 4 bases; unmatched junction nucleotides: 10. Germline lookup yields CDR1 MNHNS and CDR2 SASEGT. CDR3 size: 15 residues. The CDR3: CATLMVAGGPDTQYF. The CDR3 DNA reads TGTGCCACCTTGATGGTAGCGGGGGGGCCAGATACGCAGTATTTT.

The chain uses TRBV6-6 and TRBJ2-3; no firm D call. CDR1 is MNHNY and CDR2 is SVGAGI in the germline V gene (reference sequence). V shed 4 bases and J shed 5 bases, with 16 bases lying between them. The CDR3 sequence is 15 residues long. The CDR3 sequence is CASSWAVRSIDTQYF. CDR3 sequence (DNA): TGTGCCAGCAGTTGGGCAGTCAGATCGATAGATACGCAGTATTTT.

This chain links TRBV2 with TRBJ2-7; 11 positions match TRBD2. Losses at the gene ends were 2 bases for V and 2 bases for J; bases not matched to a gene: 8. From germline, CDR1 is SNHLY and CDR2 FYNNEI. This CDR3 comprises 17 residues. CDR3 protein: CASSEYPLAGGAYEQYF. The DNA for the CDR3 is TGTGCCAGCAGTGAATATCCCTTAGCGGGGGGGGCCTACGAGCAGTACTTC.

This clone occurred once. The chain uses TRBV28 and TRBJ2-7, with 7 bases that match TRBD1. The CDR3 extends over 16 amino acids. In germline, CDR1 is MDHEN, CDR2 SYDVKM. With V trimmed by 8 bases and J by 2 bases, 15 bases remained unmatched. The CDR3 DNA reads as TGTGCCAGCGACTCCCAAACGACAGGGAGCCCCTACGAGCAGTACTTC. Its protein is CASDSQTTGSPYEQYF. Complete variable domain (other parts from reference TRBV28 and TRBJ2-7): DVKVTQSSRYLVKRTGEKVFLECVQDMDHENMFWYRQDPGLGLRLIYFSYDVKMKEKGDIPEGYSVSREKKERFSLILESASTNQTSMYLCASDSQTTGSPYEQYFGPGTRLTVT.

The chain recombines TRBV6-1 with TRBJ1-5; 7 nucleotides match TRBD1. V lost 6 bases and J lost 9; bases outside the gene matches: 14. Germline lookup yields CDR1 MNHNS and CDR2 SASEGT. This CDR3 has 15 amino acids. The CDR3 here is CASSQKDRPDGPQHF. CDR3 DNA: TGTGCCAGCAGCCAAAAGGACAGGCCAGACGGGCCCCAGCATTTT.

The V gene is TRBV5-6, the J gene TRBJ2-7, with no clear D. The CDR3 has 13 amino acids. Germline V lookup: CDR1 SGHDT, CDR2 YYEEEE. V was trimmed by 2 bases and J by 0 bases, leaving 6 bases between them. CDR3 sequence: CASSFSSSYEQYF. The CDR3 DNA reads TGTGCCAGCAGCTTTTCTAGCTCCTACGAGCAGTACTTC.

This sequence joins TRBV10-1 and TRBJ1-5; D may be TRBD1 (6 bases). The CDR3 has 17 residues. Deletions cut 4 bases from V and 0 bases from J, with 16 bases between. Germline CDR1 and CDR2: WNHNN and SYGVQD (reference sequence). The CDR3 spells CASSVGTLDYSNQPQHF. CDR3 coding DNA: TGCGCCAGCAGTGTAGGGACATTAGACTATAGCAATCAGCCCCAGCATTTT.

A single count supports this clone. The chain joins TRBV10-3 to TRBJ2-7, with 7 bases fitting TRBD1. Germline V lookup: CDR1 ENHRY, CDR2 SYGVKD. J lost 5 bases, V lost 0 bases, and 13 bases had no gene match. This CDR3 is 17 amino acids long. The CDR3 bases are TGTGCCATCAGTGAGTCTGAGAGTAAGGGGGCGCTGGACGAGCAGTACTTC. Translating gives CAISESESKGALDEQYF.

In DNA form, the CDR3 reads TGTGCCAGCAGCGTACGTCACAGCCAACAAGAGACCCAGTACTTC. Amino acid sequence: CASSVRHSQQETQYF. V usage is TRBV9 and J usage is TRBJ2-5; D gene uncertain. Trimming took 1 base from V and 2 from J, leaving 12 bases between them. This CDR3 is 15 amino acids long. The germline V gene has CDR1 SGDLS and CDR2 YYNGEE. Combining the CDR3 with reference TRBV9 and TRBJ2-5 gives the whole variable domain DSGVTQTPKHLITATGQRVTLRCSPRSGDLSVYWYQQSLDQGLQFLIQYYNGEERAKGNILERFSAQQFPDLHSELNLSSLELGDSALYFCASSVRHSQQETQYFGPGTRLLVL.

The genes are TRBV29-1 and TRBJ2-7; 8 bases agree with TRBD1. The CDR3 loop spans 14 amino acids. The V gene end was trimmed by 7 bases and the J gene end by 3 bases; junction bases not matched to a gene: 11. Looked up from germline, CDR1 is SQVTM and CDR2 is ANQGSEA. The CDR3, as DNA: TGCAGCGCTGACAGGGGTAATGGGGGCTACGAGCAGTACTTC. Amino acids: CSADRGNGGYEQYF.

The chain links TRBV19 to TRBJ1-5; D might be TRBD1 (6 bases). The germline V gene encodes CDR1 LNHDA and CDR2 SQIVND (reference sequence). V gave up 7 bases and J gave up 1 base, with 14 bases separating them. CDR3 length: 15 residues. CDR3 sequence: CASKVPGASNQPQHF. The CDR3 DNA reads TGTGCCAGTAAAGTACCAGGGGCCAGCAATCAGCCCCAGCATTTT.

The chain recombines TRBV7-3 with TRBJ2-1, with 11 bases fitting TRBD2. Unmatched junction bases numbered 8, after V lost 5 bases and J lost 5 bases. The CDR3 is made up of 16 amino acids. Germline loops: CDR1 SGHTA, CDR2 FQGTGA. Written as DNA, the CDR3 is TGTGCCAGCAGCCTAATTAGCGGGAGGGGGGACAATGAGCAGTTCTTC. Translation gives CASSLISGRGDNEQFF.